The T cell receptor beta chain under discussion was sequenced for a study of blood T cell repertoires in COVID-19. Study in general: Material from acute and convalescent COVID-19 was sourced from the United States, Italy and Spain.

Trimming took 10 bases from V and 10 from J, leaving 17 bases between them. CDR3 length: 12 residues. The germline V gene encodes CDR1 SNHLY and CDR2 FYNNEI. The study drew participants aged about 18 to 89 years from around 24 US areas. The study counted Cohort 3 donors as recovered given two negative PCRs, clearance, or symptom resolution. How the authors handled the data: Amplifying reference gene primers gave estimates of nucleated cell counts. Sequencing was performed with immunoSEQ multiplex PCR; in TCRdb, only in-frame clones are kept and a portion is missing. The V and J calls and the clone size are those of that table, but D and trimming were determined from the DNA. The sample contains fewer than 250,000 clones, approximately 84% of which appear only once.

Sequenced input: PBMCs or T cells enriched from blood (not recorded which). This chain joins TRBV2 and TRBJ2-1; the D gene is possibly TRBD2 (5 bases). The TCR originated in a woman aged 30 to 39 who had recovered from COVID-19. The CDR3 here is CATLEGGGEQFF. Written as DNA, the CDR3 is TGTGCCACTCTAGAGGGCGGTGGGGAGCAGTTCTTC.